Sequencing of this TCR beta chain was carried out in a study of neurological immune-mediated disorders. Study-wide findings and caveats: HTLV-1-associated myelopathy had the most TCR clonal expansion, and multiple sclerosis had the least, less than healthy controls.

Trimming cost V 0 bases and J 0 bases, with 14 bases left between them. The germline CDR1 and CDR2 sequences are DFQATT and SNEGSKA (reference sequence). The CDR3 sequence is 17 residues long. This clonotype was detected many times. The antigen remains unidentified. Synthesis of cDNA was carried out by template-switch 5'RACE. The reaction used 10-nucleotide random UMIs. Each CDR3 protein gets one entry after TCRdb re-called the 5' RACE reads with MiXCR. The sample lists fewer than 30,000 distinct CDR3 sequences, 6.5% to 8.5% seen once, with 4% to 5.5% in the top ten. It was blood bank volunteers in Maryland, USA who made up the healthy controls. Where libraries were unsorted, they were derived from 2 million PBMCs stored at -80 degrees C.

This TCR derives from a woman aged 40 to 50 in good health. The rearrangement uses TRBV20-1 and TRBJ2-2, with D tentatively TRBD2 (6 bases). The sequenced sample consisted of PBMCs. The CDR3 DNA sequence: TGCAGTGCTAGAGACCAATGGACTACCGCGAACACCGGGGAGCTGTTTTTT. Translated, it gives CSARDQWTTANTGELFF.